These 19 T cell receptor beta chains originate from one sample sequenced in a study of blood T cell repertoires in COVID-19. Here immunoSEQ multiplex PCR was the method, and the copy in TCRdb shows in-frame clones only, minus some. The repertoire holds fewer than 250,000 clones, with about 80% as singletons. The material sequenced was peripheral blood. Receptors originate from a woman over 75 with acute or convalescent COVID-19.

The V and J genes are TRBV19 and TRBJ1-2; D not certain. This CDR3 contains 15 residues. Trimming pared 5 bases from V and 2 bases from J, leaving 15 bases between. Germline values: CDR1 LNHDA, CDR2 SQIVND (reference sequence). CDR3 in DNA: TGTGCCAGTAGTGATACCCGGACGGGGAACTATGGCTACACCTTC. Amino acids: CASSDTRTGNYGYTF.

The chain employs TRBV5-1 and TRBJ2-3; 10 positions agree with TRBD2. Looked up from germline, CDR1 is SGHRS and CDR2 is YFSETQ. V shed 5 bases and J 1 base; nucleotides not matched to a gene: 7. The CDR3 loop spans 16 amino acids. Here the CDR3 reads CASRQGGTSGTDTQYF. The CDR3 DNA sequence: TGCGCCAGCAGACAGGGCGGGACTAGCGGCACAGATACGCAGTATTTT.

The chain uses TRBV29-1 and TRBJ1-1; 9 bases agree with TRBD1. The CDR3 is 12 residues long. Trimming cost V 7 bases and J 5 bases; bases outside gene matches: 5. Germline CDR1 reads SQVTM; CDR2 reads ANQGSEA. The CDR3 here is CSAQDRGTEAFF. CDR3 sequence (DNA): TGCAGCGCACAAGACAGGGGGACTGAAGCTTTCTTT.

The gene calls are TRBV6-5 and TRBJ2-7; D ambiguous. The ends were cut back, 2 bases at V and 3 bases at J, with 17 bases in the middle. The CDR3 sequence is 16 residues long. Per germline, CDR1 MNHEY and CDR2 SVGAGI. The CDR3 sequence: CASSYTTSPTDYEQYF. CDR3 bases: TGTGCCAGCAGTTACACTACTTCTCCGACGGACTACGAGCAGTACTTC.

The chain combines TRBV15 with TRBJ2-3; D possibly corresponds to TRBD2 (6 bases). With 2 bases removed from V and 5 bases from J, the gap between germline ends came to 11 bases. The CDR3 sequence is 14 residues long. Per the germline V gene, CDR1 is LNHNV and CDR2 is YYDKDF (reference sequence). The CDR3 sequence is CATSRSEGRDTQYF. The CDR3 DNA reads TGTGCCACCAGCAGATCGGAGGGGCGAGATACGCAGTATTTT.

The chain employs TRBV11-2 and TRBJ2-2; D is ambiguous. CDR1 SGHAT and CDR2 FQNNGV come from the germline V gene. This CDR3 contains 13 residues. The germline V and J ends were trimmed by 7 bases and 6 bases, with 12 bases remaining between them. CDR3 loop: CASNPTVSGELFF. Written as DNA, the CDR3 is TGTGCCAGCAACCCCACGGTGTCCGGGGAGCTGTTTTTT.

V is TRBV12-3 or TRBV12-4 and J is TRBJ1-2; D remains ambiguous. The CDR3 spans 13 residues. Trimming removed 4 bases at V and 4 bases at J, with 10 bases between. The chain's CDR3 is CASSSPGSYGYTF. The CDR3 DNA sequence: TGTGCCAGCAGTTCACCGGGATCCTATGGCTACACCTTC.

The chain carries TRBV6-5 and TRBJ2-1, with 12 bases lining up with TRBD2. J lost 5 bases, V lost 0 bases, and 2 bases had no gene match. The CDR3 sequence is 16 residues long. The V gene's germline CDR1 is MNHEY and CDR2 SVGAGI. The CDR3 loop reads CASSYSRTSGNNEQFF. CDR3 DNA sequence: TGTGCCAGCAGTTACTCCCGGACTAGCGGGAACAATGAGCAGTTCTTC.

The V gene is TRBV28, the J gene TRBJ1-6; D unclear. The CDR3 covers 16 residues. Germline CDR1 MDHEN, CDR2 SYDVKM. Trimming took off 3 bases at V and 0 bases at J, with 9 bases between the two ends. DNA of the CDR3: TGTGCCAGCAGTTTCGGAGGGAGCTCCTATAATTCACCCCTCCACTTT. It encodes CASSFGGSSYNSPLHF.

V is TRBV6-6 and J is TRBJ1-1, with D perhaps TRBD1 (5 bases). Germline V CDR1 and CDR2: MNHNY, SVGAGI (reference sequence). V was clipped by 5 bases and J by 7 bases, with 14 bases between them. The length of the CDR3 is 13 residues. CDR3 bases: TGTGCCAGCAGTAACCAACAGGCGATTGAAGCTTTCTTT. It encodes CASSNQQAIEAFF.

The chain has TRBV3-1 (or the pseudogene TRBV3-2) and TRBJ2-2, with D possibly TRBD1 on 6 matching bases. This CDR3 is built from 17 residues. Germline-derived CDR1 and CDR2 are LGHDT and YNNKEL (reference sequence). V was shortened by 5 bases and J by 0 bases, with 16 bases between the two germline ends. The DNA of the CDR3 is TGTGCCAGCAGCGCACACCTCAGGGGAACGAACACCGGGGAGCTGTTTTTT. Amino acid sequence: CASSAHLRGTNTGELFF.

This clone occurred once. The chain is built from TRBV25-1 and TRBJ2-1, with 7 bases aligning to TRBD2. The V and J ends lost 3 bases and 7 bases, in that order; junction bases with no gene match: 9. CDR1 MGHDK and CDR2 SYGVNS come from the germline V gene. The CDR3 has 15 amino acids. The CDR3 spells CASSDPRGSRNEQFF. DNA of the CDR3: TGTGCCAGCAGTGACCCCCGCGGGAGTAGAAATGAGCAGTTCTTC.

This chain uses TRBV5-1 with TRBJ1-2; 7 bases line up with TRBD1. CDR1 and CDR2 from the germline V gene are SGHRS and YFSETQ. The CDR3 totals 13 residues. Trimming cost V 6 bases and J 5 bases; bases outside gene matches: 7. CDR3 loop: CASNRDSTYGYTF. The CDR3 DNA sequence: TGCGCCAGCAACCGGGACAGCACTTATGGCTACACCTTC.

V usage is TRBV28 and J usage is TRBJ2-7; TRBD2 matches at 7 bases. The CDR3 sequence is 15 residues long. With V trimmed by 2 bases and J by 2 bases, 6 bases remained unmatched. Germline assignment: CDR1 MDHEN and CDR2 SYDVKM. In nucleotides, the CDR3 is TGTGCCAGCAGTTTAGTCCCTAGCGGACCCTACGAGCAGTACTTC. Translation: CASSLVPSGPYEQYF. The variable domain in full, with the rest retrieved from reference TRBV28 and TRBJ2-7, is DVKVTQSSRYLVKRTGEKVFLECVQDMDHENMFWYRQDPGLGLRLIYFSYDVKMKEKGDIPEGYSVSREKKERFSLILESASTNQTSMYLCASSLVPSGPYEQYFGPGTRLTVT.

This sequence joins TRBV19 and TRBJ2-3, with unresolved D. Germline V gene lookup returns CDR1 LNHDA and CDR2 SQIVND (reference sequence). The CDR3 extends over 16 amino acids. The V end lost 5 bases, the J end lost 0 bases, and 15 bases lay between the germline ends. As DNA, the CDR3 is TGTGCCAGTAGTGGTTTGGCAAAACCCAGCACAGATACGCAGTATTTT. Its translation: CASSGLAKPSTDTQYF.

The chain links TRBV2 to TRBJ1-6; a weak D match, TRBD1 (6 bases). The CDR3 runs to 13 residues. CDR1 SNHLY and CDR2 FYNNEI come from the germline V gene. V gave up 6 bases and J gave up 7 bases, with 10 bases separating them. The CDR3 loop reads CASRNTGNSPLHF. In DNA, the CDR3 is TGTGCCAGCAGGAATACAGGGAATTCACCCCTCCACTTT. The complete variable domain, with remaining parts taken from reference TRBV2 and TRBJ1-6, reads EPEVTQTPSHQVTQMGQEVILRCVPISNHLYFYWYRQILGQKVEFLVSFYNNEISEKSEIFDDQFSVERPDGSNFTLKIRSTKLEDSAMYFCASRNTGNSPLHFGNGTRLTVT.

This rearrangement joins TRBV3-1 (or the pseudogene TRBV3-2) to TRBJ1-1; TRBD1 might be the D (6 bases). The CDR3 has 15 amino acids. Trimming took 2 bases from V and 1 from J, leaving 11 bases between them. The germline V gene has CDR1 LGHDT and CDR2 YNNKEL (reference sequence). The DNA of the CDR3 is TGTGCCAGCAGCCAAAGCCAGACAGGGAACACTGAAGCTTTCTTT. The encoded protein is CASSQSQTGNTEAFF.

The chain couples TRBV7-3 to TRBJ2-1; 11 nucleotides match TRBD2. Germline CDR1 SGHTA, CDR2 FQGTGA. J was trimmed by 4 bases and V by 5 bases; bases with no gene match: 4. This CDR3 spans 15 amino acids. CDR3 amino acids: CASSRGTSGYNEQFF. CDR3 coding DNA: TGTGCCAGCAGCCGTGGGACTAGCGGATACAATGAGCAGTTCTTC. The full variable domain, its missing parts supplied by reference TRBV7-3 and TRBJ2-1, is GAGVSQTPSNKVTEKGKYVELRCDPISGHTALYWYRQSLGQGPEFLIYFQGTGAADDSGLPNDRFFAVRPEGSVSTLKIQRTERGDSAVYLCASSRGTSGYNEQFFGPGTRLTVL.

This rearrangement joins TRBV28 to TRBJ1-3, with 8 positions matching TRBD1. Germline CDR1 MDHEN, CDR2 SYDVKM. Trimming removed 8 bases from V and 4 bases from J; junction bases left unmatched: 7. This CDR3 is 14 amino acids long. CDR3 DNA sequence: TGTGCCAGCGGCCCCAGGACAGGGGGAAACACCATATATTTT. Amino acid sequence: CASGPRTGGNTIYF.